This TCR beta chain stems from a study of technical replicates of blood from a few donors. This clone was seen a handful of times. Some clones are missing from TCRdb's copy, which holds only in-frame ones; the method was immunoSEQ multiplex PCR. This table has 60,000 to 85,000 clones, around 96% appearing once. The receptor was isolated from a human donor in good health. Sequencing was done on a sample of T cells isolated from PBMCs.

The CDR3 nucleotides are TGTGCCAGCAGATCCTCCAGGATATTAGAGACCCAGTACTTC. Translating gives CASRSSRILETQYF. The rearrangement joins TRBV5-4 to TRBJ2-5; no reliable D call. Germline V gene lookup returns CDR1 SGHNT and CDR2 YYREEE (reference sequence). This CDR3 has 14 amino acids. The V end lost 5 bases, the J end lost 4 bases, and 15 bases lay between the germline ends.